There are many counts of the clone carrying this T cell receptor (beta chain). The antigen is unknown. This sample was taken from a study of early T cells in non-severe SARS-CoV-2 infection. Attachment of unique molecular identifiers was made to individual cDNA molecules. TCRdb reprocessed the 5' RACE reads with MiXCR, giving one entry per CDR3 protein. The sample consists of 80,000 or so distinct CDR3 sequences, around 15% of them appearing once. The CDR3 has 14 amino acids. Germline V CDR1 and CDR2: PRHDT, FYEKMQ (reference sequence). The V gene lost 4 bases and the J gene lost 1 base, with 11 bases spanning the gap. Study-wide points: Private and CD4 specificities were missed by VDJdb matching, skewed to anti-spike CD8.

Specimen: whole blood. The chain links TRBV13 to TRBJ2-7; D ambiguous. The sequence derives from an adult who was a healthcare worker with PCR-confirmed SARS-CoV-2 infection or an uninfected control (not recorded which). This chain's CDR3 is CASSSAPRSYEQYF. The CDR3 nucleotides are TGTGCCAGCAGCTCCGCCCCTAGGTCCTACGAGCAGTACTTC. Looking up the rest from reference TRBV13 and TRBJ2-7 gives the full variable domain: AAGVIQSPRHLIKEKRETATLKCYPIPRHDTVYWYQQGPGQDPQFLISFYEKMQSDKGSIPDRFSAQQFSDYHSELNMSSLELGDSALYFCASSSAPRSYEQYFGPGTRLTVT.